The 20 T cell receptor beta chains presented below share a single source sample, sequenced in a study of PD-1 blockade in classical Hodgkin lymphoma. Some clones are missing from TCRdb's copy, which holds only in-frame ones; the method was immunoSEQ multiplex PCR. The sample lists 9,000 to 13,000 clones, more than 75% occurring once. Every patient was affected by relapse after autologous stem cell transplantation, while exposure to brentuximab vedotin was not uniform. The sequencing here drew on peripheral blood mononuclear cells (PBMCs), taken before the second cycle of nivolumab. The receptors derive from a human donor with classical Hodgkin lymphoma.

The chain combines TRBV18 with TRBJ2-7; D not certain. The CDR3 contains 14 residues. The V gene's germline CDR1 is KGHSH and CDR2 LQKENI. V was pared by 6 bases and J by 5 bases, with 17 bases between. In nucleotides, the CDR3 is TGTGCCAGCTCCCAGGAATCAATAATAAACGAGCAGTACTTC. Residues: CASSQESIINEQYF.

This rearrangement joins TRBV7-8 to TRBJ2-7, with D possibly TRBD2 on 6 matching bases. V lost 4 bases and J 3 bases, leaving 22 bases between the germline ends. The CDR3 runs to 17 residues. Per germline, CDR1 SGHVS and CDR2 FQNEAQ. CDR3 sequence reads: CASSSYPEEGWYYEQYF. The CDR3 nucleotides read TGTGCCAGCAGCTCCTATCCGGAGGAGGGCTGGTACTACGAGCAGTACTTC. The variable domain in full, completed from reference TRBV7-8 and TRBJ2-7, reads GAGVSQSPRYKVAKRGQDVALRCDPISGHVSLFWYQQALGQGPEFLTYFQNEAQLDKSGLPSDRFFAERPEGSVSTLKIQRTQQEDSAVYLCASSSYPEEGWYYEQYFGPGTRLTVT.

The chain carries TRBV28 and TRBJ1-1, with a tentative D call TRBD1 (5 bases). Germline loops: CDR1 MDHEN, CDR2 SYDVKM. V lost 6 bases and J lost 4, with 15 bases in between. CDR3 length: 14 amino acids. For the CDR3, the DNA is TGTGCCAGCAGCCCCCCCATAGGGACCACTGAAGCTTTCTTT. It yields the protein CASSPPIGTTEAFF.

This clone came up once. The chain combines TRBV10-3 with TRBJ2-2, with D perhaps matching TRBD1 (6 bases). Germline CDR1 is ENHRY and CDR2 is SYGVKD. The CDR3 totals 15 residues. Deletions cut 6 bases from V and 7 bases from J, with 18 bases between. CDR3 protein: CAISPLAGEDGELFF. CDR3 in DNA: TGTGCCATCAGCCCCCTAGCAGGGGAAGACGGGGAGCTGTTTTTT.

J is TRBJ2-2 and V is TRBV7-3; 11 bases map to TRBD2. The CDR3 covers 15 residues. Germline CDR1 and CDR2: SGHTA and FQGTGA. The ends lost 2 bases at V and 5 bases at J; junction bases unmatched: 1. CDR3 nucleotides: TGTGCCAGCAGCTTACGACTAGCGGGGACCGGGGAGCTGTTTTTT. Encoded protein: CASSLRLAGTGELFF.

V and J are TRBV10-1 and TRBJ2-3; 13 nucleotides agree with TRBD2. CDR3 size: 16 residues. Germline CDR1 reads WNHNN; CDR2 reads SYGVQD (reference sequence). After removal of 3 bases from V and 7 bases from J, the junction contained 7 bases not matched to a gene. This CDR3 reads CASSDLGLAGDYTQYF. As DNA, the CDR3 is TGCGCCAGCAGTGACCTAGGACTAGCGGGAGATTATACGCAGTATTTT.

For this clone: One end of the junction is discordant with germline, which a read error may explain. V usage is TRBV7-3 and J usage is TRBJ2-2; unclear D gene. Germline V lookup: CDR1 SGHTA, CDR2 FQGTGA. The CDR3 has 13 amino acids. The CDR3 coding sequence is TGTGCCAGCAGTTTAACGGACACCGGGGAGCTGTTTTTT. Translating it yields CASSLTDTGELFF.

This clone was seen more than once but under ten times. Within the sample, other DNA sequences also encode this same CDR3. This sequence joins TRBV28 and TRBJ1-2; 9 nucleotides agree with TRBD1. Germline assignment: CDR1 MDHEN and CDR2 SYDVKM. Trimming took 5 bases from V and 8 from J; bases not matched to a gene: 9. The CDR3 length is 14 residues. CDR3 sequence reads: CASSVDRGRGGYTF. DNA of the CDR3: TGTGCCAGCAGTGTGGACAGGGGACGTGGGGGCTACACCTTC.

This clone was picked up a small number of times. This sequence joins TRBV18 and TRBJ1-1, with TRBD1 as a possible D gene (6 bases). Germline V gene sequence: CDR1 KGHSH, CDR2 LQKENI. The V gene lost 0 bases and the J gene lost 4 bases, with 9 bases spanning the gap. The CDR3 is 14 residues long. The CDR3 coding sequence is TGTGCCAGCTCACCACCGTGGACAGCCACTGAAGCTTTCTTT. Translated, it gives CASSPPWTATEAFF.

The V and J genes are TRBV5-4 and TRBJ2-1, with TRBD1 matching 8 bases. The CDR3 covers 14 residues. Germline CDR1 and CDR2: SGHNT and YYREEE (reference sequence). The V segment lost 6 bases and the J segment 6 bases; nucleotides outside the gene matches: 8. CDR3 sequence (DNA): TGTGCCAGCACCACCGGGACAGGCCTCAATGAGCAGTTCTTC. Its protein product is CASTTGTGLNEQFF. Drawing the rest from reference TRBV5-4 and TRBJ2-1, the complete variable domain is ETGVTQSPTHLIKTRGQQVTLRCSSQSGHNTVSWYQQALGQGPQFIFQYYREEENGRGNFPPRFSGLQFPNYSSELNVNALELDDSALYLCASTTGTGLNEQFFGPGTRLTVL.

DNA for the CDR3: TGTGCCAGCAGCTTGGGGGGCGACTTCTACGAGCAGTACTTC. Residues: CASSLGGDFYEQYF. This chain links TRBV7-6 with TRBJ2-7, with D possibly being TRBD1 or TRBD2 (6 bases each). Trimming pared 3 bases from V and 3 bases from J, leaving 12 bases between. CDR3 size: 14 residues. The germline V gene encodes CDR1 SGHVS and CDR2 FNYEAQ. Using reference TRBV7-6 and TRBJ2-7 for the parts outside the CDR3, the full variable domain is GAGVSQSPRYKVTKRGQDVALRCDPISGHVSLYWYRQALGQGPEFLTYFNYEAQQDKSGLPNDRFSAERPEGSISTLTIQRTEQRDSAMYRCASSLGGDFYEQYFGPGTRLTVT.

The genes are TRBV7-8 and TRBJ1-1; D remains ambiguous. With 1 base removed from V and 5 bases from J, the gap between germline ends came to 14 bases. CDR1 SGHVS and CDR2 FQNEAQ come from the germline V gene. The CDR3 runs to 15 residues. For the CDR3, the DNA is TGTGCCAGCAGCTTAGGGACGAACCTGGGGACTGAAGCTTTCTTT. Translating gives CASSLGTNLGTEAFF. Looking up the rest from reference TRBV7-8 and TRBJ1-1 gives the full variable domain: GAGVSQSPRYKVAKRGQDVALRCDPISGHVSLFWYQQALGQGPEFLTYFQNEAQLDKSGLPSDRFFAERPEGSVSTLKIQRTQQEDSAVYLCASSLGTNLGTEAFFGQGTRLTVV.

J is TRBJ2-7 and V is TRBV7-9, with 8 positions matching TRBD1. CDR3 length: 14 residues. The junction had 2 bases not matched to a gene; V was cut back by 3 bases and J by 1 base. The germline CDR1 and CDR2 sequences are SEHNR and FQNEAQ (reference sequence). The CDR3: CASSFRGQSYEQYF. In DNA, the CDR3 is TGTGCCAGCAGCTTCAGGGGGCAGTCCTACGAGCAGTACTTC.

The gene calls are TRBV20-1 and TRBJ1-5; no reliable D call. Germline CDR1 and CDR2: DFQATT and SNEGSKA (reference sequence). CDR3 length: 11 residues. V was clipped by 6 bases and J by 4 bases, with 7 bases between them. Here the CDR3 DNA reads TGCAGTGCAAGTCCTAATCAGCCCCAGCATTTT. It translates to CSASPNQPQHF.

This chain links TRBV29-1 with TRBJ2-2; maybe TRBD1 (6 bases). This CDR3 is built from 14 residues. Trimming took 7 bases from V and 1 from J, leaving 13 bases between them. The germline V gene encodes CDR1 SQVTM and CDR2 ANQGSEA. The CDR3 here is CSGKQGRNTGELFF. The CDR3 coding sequence is TGCAGCGGGAAACAGGGAAGGAACACCGGGGAGCTGTTTTTT.

The chain couples TRBV5-1 to TRBJ1-1; D is ambiguous. Germline values: CDR1 SGHRS, CDR2 YFSETQ. V lost 4 bases, J lost 1 base, and 14 bases lay in between. The CDR3 totals 15 residues. CDR3 in amino acids: CASSRTPTSNTEAFF. CDR3 nucleotide sequence: TGCGCCAGCAGCAGGACCCCCACCTCGAACACTGAAGCTTTCTTT. The variable domain in full, with the rest retrieved from reference TRBV5-1 and TRBJ1-1, is KAGVTQTPRYLIKTRGQQVTLSCSPISGHRSVSWYQQTPGQGLQFLFEYFSETQRNKGNFPGRFSGRQFSNSRSEMNVSTLELGDSALYLCASSRTPTSNTEAFFGQGTRLTVV.

This chain uses TRBV29-1 with TRBJ2-5; either TRBD1 or TRBD2 may fit D (5 bases each). The germline V gene encodes CDR1 SQVTM and CDR2 ANQGSEA. This CDR3 is built from 13 residues. Trimming shortened V by 4 bases and J by 2 bases, and 11 bases separated the two germline ends. The CDR3 DNA follows: TGCAGCGTTGTACCCGGGGCTCAAGAGACCCAGTACTTC. It translates to CSVVPGAQETQYF.

This chain uses TRBV29-1 with TRBJ2-1; 7 bases align to TRBD2. From germline, CDR1 is SQVTM and CDR2 ANQGSEA. This CDR3 comprises 14 residues. Trimming cost V 7 bases and J 0 bases; bases outside gene matches: 6. In DNA form, the CDR3 reads TGCAGCGGGGAGGGCGTGGGCTCCTACAATGAGCAGTTCTTC. Amino acids: CSGEGVGSYNEQFF.

V is TRBV10-3 and J is TRBJ2-3; 10 nucleotides agree with TRBD2. Germline values: CDR1 ENHRY, CDR2 SYGVKD. This CDR3 has 16 residues. V lost 4 bases, J lost 0 bases, and 4 bases stayed unmatched. Here the CDR3 reads CAISARLAGSTDTQYF. DNA of the CDR3: TGTGCCATCAGTGCTAGACTAGCGGGCAGCACAGATACGCAGTATTTT.

The CDR3 here is CASSVGTGGEGTEAFF. In DNA form, the CDR3 reads TGTGCCAGCAGCGTAGGGACAGGGGGAGAGGGCACTGAAGCTTTCTTT. The rearrangement uses TRBV9 and TRBJ1-1; 10 nucleotides match TRBD1. The CDR3 covers 16 residues. Germline V gene data show CDR1 as SGDLS and CDR2 as YYNGEE. V shed 0 bases, J shed 4 bases, and the junction held 6 bases outside the gene matches.